One and the same sample provided the 32 T cell receptor beta chains below, sequenced in a study of tumor-infiltrating lymphocytes in primary liver carcinoma. From approximately 550 ng of total RNA, TCR beta-specific cDNA was reverse-transcribed using a constant-region primer. A slightly modified ARM-PCR protocol with three nested multiplex PCR rounds produced these TCR beta libraries. A C-beta reverse primer and TRBV1-TRBV30 forward primers served in each of the first two PCR rounds, at ten to eleven cycles apiece. Each CDR3 protein is one row after TCRdb ran MiXCR on the multiplex PCR reads. The table lists more than 100,000 distinct CDR3 sequences, around 62% of them singletons. Extraction of RNA together with DNA used roughly 20-33 mg of unsorted bulk tissue. Specimen: liver tumor tissue from sampling region 1. As to subset: tumor region T1, superior pole. The receptors stem from a woman aged 55-69 years with primary liver carcinoma and hepatitis B virus infection.

Points on this clonotype: At one of its ends the junction is not consistent with the germline gene, which may arise from a read error. The rearrangement links TRBV11-2 to TRBJ2-1; TRBD2 might be the D (5 bases). Germline V gives CDR1 SGHAT, CDR2 FQNNGV. This CDR3 is built from 13 residues. The CDR3 is CASGAAGYDEQFF. DNA of the CDR3: TGTGCCAGCGGTGCCGCGGGCTACGATGAGCAGTTCTTC. Using reference TRBV11-2 and TRBJ2-1 for the parts outside the CDR3, the full variable domain is EAGVAQSPRYKIIEKRQSVAFWCNPISGHATLYWYQQILGQGPKLLIQFQNNGVVDDSQLPKDRFSAERLKGVDSTLKIQPAKLEDSAVYLCASGAAGYDEQFFGPGTRLTVL.

The rearrangement links TRBV5-5 to TRBJ2-5, with D perhaps matching TRBD1 (6 bases). Germline V gives CDR1 SGHKS, CDR2 YYEKEE (reference sequence). CDR3 length: 15 residues. The chain's CDR3 is CANSLGATGRQTQYF. CDR3 in DNA: TGTGCTAACAGCTTGGGGGCTACGGGGCGACAGACCCAGTACTTC.

As to this clonotype: An end of the junction differs from the germline gene, which may be a read error. V and J are TRBV11-2 and TRBJ2-5, with D possibly being TRBD2 (6 bases). CDR1 SGHAT and CDR2 FQNNGV come from the germline V gene. The CDR3 extends over 14 amino acids. This CDR3 reads CAGRETMAGETQYF. DNA for the CDR3: TGTGCCGGCAGGGAAACCATGGCGGGGGAGACCCAGTACTTC. Full variable domain (rest looked up from reference TRBV11-2 and TRBJ2-5): EAGVAQSPRYKIIEKRQSVAFWCNPISGHATLYWYQQILGQGPKLLIQFQNNGVVDDSQLPKDRFSAERLKGVDSTLKIQPAKLEDSAVYLCAGRETMAGETQYFGPGTRLLVL.

Regarding this clonotype: A clone one base away is much larger, so this may be a read error. In nucleotides, the CDR3 is TGTACCAGCAGTGAAGCCGGGACAGATACGCAGTATTTT. Its translation: CTSSEAGTDTQYF. The J gene is TRBJ2-3, the V gene TRBV6-1; D call uncertain. The length of the CDR3 is 13 residues. Germline V gene data show CDR1 as MNHNS and CDR2 as SASEGT.

A remark on this clonotype: The junction shows a germline mismatch at one end, possibly a read error. The chain recombines TRBV11-2 with TRBJ2-5; 8 nucleotides align to TRBD1. Germline V lookup: CDR1 SGHAT, CDR2 FQNNGV. The CDR3 covers 18 residues. For the CDR3, the DNA is TGTGCCAGCAGCTTAACCCCGACAGGGGTGGAAGAGGTGGAGACCCTGTACTTC. It encodes CASSLTPTGVEEVETLYF.

The chain combines TRBV13 with TRBJ1-3; D remains unclear. CDR1 and CDR2 from the germline V gene are PRHDT and FYEKMQ (reference sequence). The CDR3 is made up of 15 amino acids. V lost 10 bases to trimming and J lost 0 bases, with 16 bases between them. DNA for the CDR3: TGTGCCAACAATCAAGGACGGAGCTCTGGAAACACCATATATTTT. This gives the protein CANNQGRSSGNTIYF.

To note about this clonotype: The CDR3 carries no conserved terminal phenylalanine or tryptophan, so it likely arises from a read error. No DNA is shown, since the ends of the CDR3 on it are uncertain; the CDR3 is the one TCRdb lists. The chain carries TRBV12-5 and TRBJ2-6; the table assigns TRBD1, which was not confirmed against the DNA. 15 amino acids form the CDR3, both terminal residues included. Germline lookup yields CDR1 LGHNT and CDR2 FRNRAP. Here the CDR3 reads CASVGRGSGANVPTL.

On this clonotype itself: One junction end does not reproduce the germline sequence, and a read error may be involved. J is TRBJ1-2 and V is TRBV11-2; no clear D. Germline lookup yields CDR1 SGHAT and CDR2 FQNNGV. CDR3 size: 14 residues. CDR3 DNA: TGTGCCAGTAGCTTGACACATGGAGACTATGGCTACACCTTC. This encodes CASSLTHGDYGYTF.

Written as DNA, the CDR3 is TGTGCCAGCAACCCCCGACTAGCAGGAATCTACGATAAGCAGTTCTTC. This encodes CASNPRLAGIYDKQFF. The rearrangement uses TRBV11-2 and TRBJ2-1; TRBD2 matches 7 bases. Germline-derived CDR1 and CDR2 are SGHAT and FQNNGV. Losses at the gene ends were 7 bases for V and 11 bases for J; bases not matched to a gene: 20. The CDR3 is 16 residues long. The variable domain in full, with the rest retrieved from reference TRBV11-2 and TRBJ2-1, is EAGVAQSPRYKIIEKRQSVAFWCNPISGHATLYWYQQILGQGPKLLIQFQNNGVVDDSQLPKDRFSAERLKGVDSTLKIQPAKLEDSAVYLCASNPRLAGIYDKQFFGPGTRLTVL.

As to this clonotype: Since a much larger clone is just one base distant, this may be a read error. The chain employs TRBV4-1 and TRBJ2-3; possibly TRBD1 or TRBD2 for D (5 bases each). Germline assignment: CDR1 MGHRA and CDR2 YSYEKL. This CDR3 has 15 residues. The DNA of the CDR3 is TGCGCCTGCAGCAACCGGGACGGGGCAACAGATACGCAGTATTTT. Encoded protein: CACSNRDGATDTQYF.

The count of this clonotype is one. This chain links TRBV7-9 with TRBJ1-5; a possible D gene is TRBD1 (6 bases). This CDR3 is built from 14 residues. CDR1 and CDR2 (germline): SEHNR, FQNEAQ (reference sequence). V gave up 8 bases and J gave up 3 bases, with 14 bases separating them. The CDR3: CASGRQGLNQPQHF. The CDR3 DNA is TGTGCCAGCGGCCGCCAGGGGCTCAATCAGCCCCAGCATTTT.

This clonotype showed up many times. The chain carries TRBV6-5 and TRBJ1-4, with D uncertain. V lost 5 bases, J lost 15 bases, and 19 bases lay in between. Germline CDR1 is MNHEY and CDR2 is SVGAGI. This CDR3 comprises 13 residues. Here the CDR3 DNA reads TGTGCCAGCAGTCCTCTAAGGACGGTTTCGTTGTTTTTT. Protein product: CASSPLRTVSLFF.

This clonotype appeared many times. The chain couples TRBV12-3 or TRBV12-4 to TRBJ2-1, with 11 bases lining up with TRBD2. The CDR3 consists of 18 residues. Trimming removed 1 base from V and 1 base from J; junction bases left unmatched: 6. The DNA of the CDR3 is TGTGCCAGCAGTTTAGGTTCTAGCGGGAGGTCGTCCTACAATGAGCAGTTCTTC. Translation: CASSLGSSGRSSYNEQFF.

The V call is TRBV29-1, the J call TRBJ2-7; tentatively, D is TRBD1 (5 bases). Deletions cut 4 bases from V and 8 bases from J, with 15 bases between. Germline values: CDR1 SQVTM, CDR2 ANQGSEA. The CDR3 has 12 residues. CDR3 nucleotides: TGCAGCGTTGGCAGGGAATCCTGCAAGCAGTACTTC. It encodes CSVGRESCKQYF.

Concerning this clonotype: One end of the junction fails to match germline, which may point to a read error. The V call is TRBV28, the J call TRBJ2-3; TRBD2 agrees at 8 bases. From germline, CDR1 is MDHEN and CDR2 SYDVKM. The CDR3 extends over 14 amino acids. CDR3 nucleotide sequence: TGTACCAGCAGCTTAGCGGGGAGCACAGATACGCAGTATTTT. It codes for CTSSLAGSTDTQYF. Using reference TRBV28 and TRBJ2-3 for the parts outside the CDR3, the full variable domain is DVKVTQSSRYLVKRTGEKVFLECVQDMDHENMFWYRQDPGLGLRLIYFSYDVKMKEKGDIPEGYSVSREKKERFSLILESASTNQTSMYLCTSSLAGSTDTQYFGPGTRLTVL.

This CDR3 is CASSLILLAGSGDTQYF. DNA for the CDR3: TGCGCCAGCAGCTTGATCTTACTAGCGGGATCCGGAGATACGCAGTATTTT. The rearrangement joins TRBV5-1 to TRBJ2-3; TRBD2 aligns across 10 bases. The CDR3 consists of 17 residues. After removal of 1 base from V and 5 bases from J, the junction contained 10 bases not matched to a gene. The germline gives CDR1 SGHRS, CDR2 YFSETQ.

Of note for this clonotype: This could be a read error, since a much larger clone is one nucleotide away. V gene TRBV6-5 combines with J gene TRBJ2-5; D might be TRBD2 (6 bases). Trimming left V 5 bases short and J 5 bases short, with 15 bases between. The CDR3 covers 14 residues. The germline CDR1 and CDR2 sequences are MNHEY and SVGAGI. The CDR3 loop is CASSHTASAETQYF. The CDR3 DNA is TGTGCCAGCAGTCACACAGCTAGCGCGGAGACCCAGTACTTC.

With regard to this clonotype: One base away lies a much larger clone, so this may be a sequencing read error. The chain recombines TRBV28 with TRBJ2-1; 7 bases are a match to TRBD2. The CDR3 is made up of 16 amino acids. After removal of 5 bases from V and 7 bases from J, the junction contained 14 bases not matched to a gene. Germline lookup yields CDR1 MDHEN and CDR2 SYDVKM. The CDR3 nucleotides read TGTGCCAGCAGTGCCTCGTCGGGCGGGAGTTTTAATGAGCAGTTCTTC. Protein product: CASSASSGGSFNEQFF. Full variable domain (rest looked up from reference TRBV28 and TRBJ2-1): DVKVTQSSRYLVKRTGEKVFLECVQDMDHENMFWYRQDPGLGLRLIYFSYDVKMKEKGDIPEGYSVSREKKERFSLILESASTNQTSMYLCASSASSGGSFNEQFFGPGTRLTVL.

On this clonotype itself: The junction shows a germline mismatch at one end, possibly a read error. J is TRBJ1-4 and V is TRBV12-3 or TRBV12-4, with 8 bases aligning to TRBD1. This CDR3 is 16 amino acids long. The CDR3 DNA is TGTGCCAGTAGTTCGGAGAGATACGGGACAGGCGAAAAACTGTTTTTT. Translation: CASSSERYGTGEKLFF.

Turning to this clonotype: Germline and junction disagree at one end, which may indicate a read error. This rearrangement joins TRBV4-2 to TRBJ2-2; possibly TRBD2 for D (7 bases). CDR3 size: 16 residues. Germline V gene data show CDR1 as LGHNA and CDR2 as YNFKEQ. The CDR3 bases are TGTGCCAACAGCCAAGCGGGGACACCGAACACCGGGGAGCTGTTTTTT. Amino acid sequence: CANSQAGTPNTGELFF.

The V and J genes are TRBV10-3 and TRBJ2-1; TRBD2 aligns across 13 bases. CDR1 is ENHRY, CDR2 SYGVKD, per germline. This CDR3 spans 15 amino acids. V lost 5 bases and J lost 5; bases outside the gene matches: 3. DNA for the CDR3: TGTGCCATCAGTACTAGCGGGAGGGATCACAATGAGCAGTTCTTC. This encodes CAISTSGRDHNEQFF.

This clonotype appeared a few times. The rearrangement uses TRBV5-1 and TRBJ2-3; no clear D. The V end lost 0 bases, the J end lost 6 bases, and 14 bases lay between the germline ends. Per the germline V gene, CDR1 is SGHRS and CDR2 is YFSETQ. CDR3 length: 15 residues. The CDR3 coding sequence is TGCGCCAGCAGCTTGGGAGTGTTACAGCCGGATACGCAGTATTTT. Translated: CASSLGVLQPDTQYF. The variable domain in full, completed from reference TRBV5-1 and TRBJ2-3, reads KAGVTQTPRYLIKTRGQQVTLSCSPISGHRSVSWYQQTPGQGLQFLFEYFSETQRNKGNFPGRFSGRQFSNSRSEMNVSTLELGDSALYLCASSLGVLQPDTQYFGPGTRLTVL.

Comment on this clonotype: Since a much larger clone is just one base distant, this may be a read error. No conserved phenylalanine or tryptophan ends this CDR3, so it is likely a read error. It is unclear where the CDR3 begins or ends on the DNA, so no DNA is shown, and the CDR3 is as TCRdb lists it. The chain recombines TRBV6-1 with TRBJ2-7; TRBD2 is taken as the D call from the table, unchecked against the DNA. The CDR3 sequence runs 14 residues, both termini included. Germline V CDR1 and CDR2: MNHNS, SASEGT. The CDR3 reads CASSEHFGSSSRYL.

This clonotype was observed a single time. An end of the junction differs from the germline gene, which may be a read error. The CDR3 spells CVSSYSYEGLTEAFF. For the CDR3, the DNA is TGTGTCAGCAGTTACTCGTATGAGGGACTCACTGAAGCTTTCTTT. The V gene is TRBV6-5, the J gene TRBJ1-1; D perhaps matches TRBD1 (5 bases). Germline CDR1 reads MNHEY; CDR2 reads SVGAGI. There are 15 residues in the CDR3.

This clonotype occurred once. The chain recombines TRBV20-1 with TRBJ1-2; no clear D. Germline CDR1 is DFQATT and CDR2 is SNEGSKA (reference sequence). This CDR3 region has 13 residues. The V end lost 3 bases, the J end lost 7 bases, and 15 bases lay between the germline ends. CDR3 nucleotide sequence: TGCAGTGCTAGTGACCCCGGGTCCTTTGGCTACACCTTC. This encodes CSASDPGSFGYTF.

This clonotype has just a few counts. The chain recombines TRBV7-3 with TRBJ2-1, with 12 bases fitting TRBD2. V gave up 1 base and J gave up 8 bases; unmatched junction bases: 3. The germline CDR1 and CDR2 sequences are SGHTA and FQGTGA. This CDR3 has 15 amino acids. In DNA form, the CDR3 reads TGTGCCAGCAGCTTAATGACTAGCGGGAGCCATGAGCAGTTCTTC. Its protein is CASSLMTSGSHEQFF.

This clonotype appeared many times. V is TRBV6-6 and J is TRBJ1-1; a possible D gene is TRBD1 (5 bases). The V gene lost 8 bases and the J gene lost 7 bases, with 5 bases spanning the gap. This CDR3 region has 9 residues. The germline gives CDR1 MNHNY, CDR2 SVGAGI (reference sequence). For the CDR3, the DNA is TGTGCCAGCGGGGGTGAAGCTTTCTTT. It yields the protein CASGGEAFF.

The CDR3 DNA reads as TGCGCCAGCACCCCAATAGCGGGAGGCTACGAGCAGTACTTC. The encoded protein is CASTPIAGGYEQYF. This chain uses TRBV5-1 with TRBJ2-7; 10 nucleotides line up with TRBD2. V lost 6 bases to trimming and J lost 3 bases; unmatched junction nucleotides: 6. The germline V gene encodes CDR1 SGHRS and CDR2 YFSETQ. The CDR3 has 14 residues.

This clonotype has just one count. The germline gene is not matched at one end of the junction; a read error may be the cause. The chain uses TRBV13 and TRBJ2-1; TRBD2 matches 13 bases. The CDR3 sequence is 15 residues long. Germline assignment: CDR1 PRHDT and CDR2 FYEKMQ (reference sequence). Here the CDR3 reads CASRLAGGVSNKQFF. The CDR3 nucleotides read TGTGCCAGCAGACTAGCGGGAGGGGTGTCCAATAAGCAGTTCTTC. Full variable domain (missing parts from reference TRBV13 and TRBJ2-1): AAGVIQSPRHLIKEKRETATLKCYPIPRHDTVYWYQQGPGQDPQFLISFYEKMQSDKGSIPDRFSAQQFSDYHSELNMSSLELGDSALYFCASRLAGGVSNKQFFGPGTRLTVL.

Of note for this clonotype: Possible read error: a much larger clone is one base away. This sequence joins TRBV6-1 and TRBJ1-2; tentative D call: TRBD1 (5 bases). The CDR3 is 15 residues long. Trimming removed 2 bases at V and 3 bases at J, with 13 bases between. Germline-derived CDR1 and CDR2 are MNHNS and SASEGT. The CDR3 bases are TGTGCCAGCAGTGAAAACGCGGGGGATGACTATGGCTACACCTTC. It yields the protein CASSENAGDDYGYTF.

This clonotype occurred many times. A read error may explain this, as a much larger clone is one base away. The genes are TRBV11-2 and TRBJ2-1; 7 bases line up with TRBD2. V lost 0 bases to trimming and J lost 0 bases; unmatched junction nucleotides: 5. The CDR3 consists of 17 residues. The germline V gene encodes CDR1 SGHAT and CDR2 FQNNGV. CDR3 amino acids: CASSLEGGGSSYNEQFF. For the CDR3, the DNA is TGTGCCAGCAGCTTAGAGGGCGGGGGAAGCTCCTACAATGAGCAGTTCTTC.

A word on this clonotype: One end of the junction varies from germline; a read error may be responsible. This chain links TRBV11-3 with TRBJ2-7; D is possibly TRBD1 (5 bases). This CDR3 has 14 amino acids. Per germline, CDR1 SGHNT and CDR2 YENEEA. This CDR3 reads CASSLEQGTYVQYF. The CDR3 coding sequence is TGTGCAAGCAGCTTAGAGCAGGGCACCTACGTGCAGTACTTC.